The rows below give T cell receptor beta chains drawn from one sample of a study of cytomegalovirus exposure and HLA in healthy donors. The data were produced by immunoSEQ multiplex PCR, yet TCRdb's version contains in-frame clones alone and is incomplete. The data hold approximately 86,000 clones, with 65% to 80% observed a single time. Sequenced sample: PBMCs. Receptor source: a man aged 40-50 years in good health and CMV-seronegative. Both conserved end residues are part of each CDR3. The D gene is left open where the match is weak. The size field is filled for only some rows; it gives once, few, many or a size class.

NA	TRBV7-2	NA	TRBJ1-2	CASSFSRAYGYTF	TGTGCCAGCAGCTTTAGCAGGGCCTATGGCTACACCTTC
TRBD1	TRBV4-1	NA	TRBJ2-6	CASSLGQGDSGANVLTF	TGCGCCAGCAGCCTCGGACAGGGGGACTCTGGGGCCAACGTCCTGACTTTC
TRBD1	TRBV10-3	NA	TRBJ2-2	CAISESKYGTGATGELFF	TGTGCCATCAGTGAGTCTAAATATGGGACAGGGGCGACCGGGGAGCTGTTTTTT
NA	TRBV7-9	NA	TRBJ2-1	CASSLAGRQGGRNEQFF	TGTGCCAGCAGCTTAGCGGGTCGACAGGGAGGTCGGAATGAGCAGTTCTTC
NA	TRBV10-3	NA	TRBJ1-1	CAISESRDLNTEAFF	TGTGCCATCAGTGAGTCAAGGGACTTGAACACTGAAGCTTTCTTT
NA	TRBV19	NA	TRBJ2-7	CASSMSPVEGVYEQYF	TGTGCCAGTAGTATGTCTCCTGTAGAAGGGGTGTACGAGCAGTACTTC
TRBD2	TRBV6-1	NA	TRBJ2-5	CASSEAGGGQETQYF	TGTGCCAGCAGTGAAGCGGGCGGGGGCCAAGAGACCCAGTACTTC
TRBD2	TRBV4-1	NA	TRBJ2-3	CASSRGTSAAGTDTQYF	TGCGCCAGCAGCCGAGGGACTAGCGCCGCGGGCACAGATACGCAGTATTTT
NA	TRBV7-2	NA	TRBJ1-4	CASSPGSSNEKLFF	TGTGCCAGCAGCCCCGGGTCTTCTAATGAAAAACTGTTTTTT
TRBD1	TRBV30	NA	TRBJ2-2	CAWDRTGVTGELFF	TGTGCCTGGGATAGGACAGGGGTCACCGGGGAGCTGTTTTTT
NA	TRBV7-2	NA	TRBJ1-2	CASSLTQRAAGGYTF	TGTGCCAGCAGCTTAACACAAAGGGCGGCGGGGGGCTACACCTTC
NA	TRBV2	few	TRBJ1-6	CASSRGWQGTNYNSPLHF	TGTGCCAGCAGCAGAGGATGGCAGGGGACAAACTATAATTCACCCCTCCACTTT
NA	TRBV7-9	few	TRBJ2-7	CASSLSVQVTKAAYF	TGTGCCAGCAGCTTGAGTGTGCAGGTCACAAAGGCAGCGTACTTC
NA	TRBV4-3	NA	TRBJ1-3	CASSQDLPGYSGNTIYF	TGCGCCAGCAGCCAAGATCTTCCGGGGTACTCTGGAAACACCATATATTTT
TRBD1	TRBV19	NA	TRBJ1-2	CASSMRDRGSSYGYTF	TGTGCCAGTAGTATGAGAGACAGGGGATCGTCCTATGGCTACACCTTC